The clone carrying this TCR beta chain was detected only a few times. Its antigen is as yet unknown. The template for TCR beta VDJ and CDR3 sequence profiling was genomic DNA. MiXCR, run by TCRdb on the reads, gives a single entry per CDR3 protein. The sample records more than 150,000 distinct CDR3 sequences, 45% to 50% being singletons. This specimen comes from a study of CD8+CD57+ T cells in acquired aplastic anemia. Study overall: Quantities of DNA derived from sorted CD4+ and CD8+ cells averaged roughly 3.4 ug. The average read count for CD4+ cells in healthy donors was some 9.9 million. Study results and caveats: Researchers reported that CD8+ Simpson's diversity was not significantly different in patients versus controls. Found in both controls and patients were 25 to 35 CD8+ CDR3 sequences.

Germline V gives CDR1 SNHLY, CDR2 FYNNEI. Between the trimmed V and J ends, which lost 3 bases and 4 bases, there was a span of 10 bases. The CDR3 covers 15 residues. The origin of this receptor is a human donor in good health. The gene calls are TRBV2 and TRBJ1-6, with no clear D. Material: sorted CD4+, CD8+, or CD8+CD57+ T cells (not recorded which) from PBMCs. The CDR3 reads CASSDTGAYNSPLHF. Here the CDR3 DNA reads TGTGCCAGCAGTGATACCGGAGCGTATAATTCACCCCTCCACTTT. Based on the CDR3 plus reference TRBV2 and TRBJ1-6, the full variable domain is EPEVTQTPSHQVTQMGQEVILRCVPISNHLYFYWYRQILGQKVEFLVSFYNNEISEKSEIFDDQFSVERPDGSNFTLKIRSTKLEDSAMYFCASSDTGAYNSPLHFGNGTRLTVT.